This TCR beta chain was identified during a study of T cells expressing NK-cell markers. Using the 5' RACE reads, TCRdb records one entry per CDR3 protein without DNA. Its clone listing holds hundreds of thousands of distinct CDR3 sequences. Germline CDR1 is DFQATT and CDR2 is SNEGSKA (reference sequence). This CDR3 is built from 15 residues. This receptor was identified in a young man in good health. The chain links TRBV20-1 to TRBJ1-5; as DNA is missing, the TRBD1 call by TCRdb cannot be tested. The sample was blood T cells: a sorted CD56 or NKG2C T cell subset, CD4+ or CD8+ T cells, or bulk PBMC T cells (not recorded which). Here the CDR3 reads CSATWSGGFNQPQHF.